The present TCR beta chain was sequenced within a study of T cells after yellow fever vaccination. The germline CDR1 and CDR2 sequences are MNHEY and SMNVEV (reference sequence). The CDR3 extends over 16 amino acids. The V segment lost 6 bases and the J segment 4 bases; nucleotides outside the gene matches: 8. This clonotype was detected a few times. Antigen specificity is unknown. Study conclusions and caveats: Post-booster reappearance was seen for most primary-vaccination clones (about 96% CD4, around 88% CD8). Few clonotypes appeared in both CD4 and CD8 compartments.

Template switching by 5'RACE produced TCR cDNA, adding a universal primer site and UMIs. TCRdb re-called the 5' RACE reads with MiXCR, one entry per CDR3 protein. The sample includes 160,000 or so distinct CDR3 sequences, approximately 6.8% of them seen just once. The specimen comprised CD4+ T cells sorted from PBMCs, sampled around 5 days after the first yellow fever vaccination. The source is a man between 18 and 35 years old who received the YFV17D yellow fever vaccine. V and J are TRBV27 and TRBJ2-1, with 11 bases aligning to TRBD2. CDR3 region: CASRAYLAGGYNEQFF. For the CDR3, the DNA is TGTGCCAGCAGAGCCTACTTAGCGGGGGGGTACAATGAGCAGTTCTTC.